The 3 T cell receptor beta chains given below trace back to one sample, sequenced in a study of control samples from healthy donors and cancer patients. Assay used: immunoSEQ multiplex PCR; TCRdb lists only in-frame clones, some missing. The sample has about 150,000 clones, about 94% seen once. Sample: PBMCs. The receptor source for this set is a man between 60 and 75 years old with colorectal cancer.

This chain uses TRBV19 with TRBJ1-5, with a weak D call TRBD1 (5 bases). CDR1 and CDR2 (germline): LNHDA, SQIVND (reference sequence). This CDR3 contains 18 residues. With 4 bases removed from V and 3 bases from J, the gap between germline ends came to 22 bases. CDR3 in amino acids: CASSTSGRAKDHNQPQHF. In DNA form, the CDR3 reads TGTGCCAGTAGTACCTCGGGACGGGCCAAGGATCACAATCAGCCCCAGCATTTT.

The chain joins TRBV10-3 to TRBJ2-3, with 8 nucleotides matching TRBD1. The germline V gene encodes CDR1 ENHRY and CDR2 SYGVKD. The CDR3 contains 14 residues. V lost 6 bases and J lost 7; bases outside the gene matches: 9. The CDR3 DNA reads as TGTGCCATCAGGGACAGGGTGGAGTGGAATACGCAGTATTTT. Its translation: CAIRDRVEWNTQYF.

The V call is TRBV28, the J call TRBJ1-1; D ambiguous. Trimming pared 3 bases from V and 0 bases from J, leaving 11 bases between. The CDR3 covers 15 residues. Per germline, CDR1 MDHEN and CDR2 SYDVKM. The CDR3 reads CASSFGYGVNTEAFF. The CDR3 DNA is TGTGCCAGCAGTTTCGGCTATGGGGTGAACACTGAAGCTTTCTTT.